Listed below are T cell receptor beta chains from one sample, sequenced in a study of blood T cells in healthy people across ages. TCRdb reprocessed the 5' RACE reads with MiXCR, giving one entry per CDR3 protein. The sample shows roughly 720,000 distinct CDR3 sequences, 40% to 65% of them seen only once. The material sequenced was blood. These receptors all come from an elderly man in good health. Each CDR3 is given with its conserved first and last residue. Fields, in order: clone size, J gene, V gene, D gene, CDR3 protein, CDR3 DNA. The D gene is left open where the match is weak. Part of the rows lack a size; the others show once, few, many or a class for expanded clones.

clone size: NA; J gene: TRBJ2-3; V gene: TRBV27; D gene: NA; CDR3 protein: CASSLRQAFPDTQYF; CDR3 DNA: TGTGCCAGCAGTTTGAGACAGGCCTTCCCAGATACGCAGTATTTT
clone size: NA; J gene: TRBJ1-4; V gene: TRBV27; D gene: NA; CDR3 protein: CASSLTATGRGEKLFF; CDR3 DNA: TGTGCCAGCAGTTTAACGGCGACAGGACGGGGAGAAAAACTGTTTTTT
clone size: NA; J gene: TRBJ2-7; V gene: TRBV20-1; D gene: NA; CDR3 protein: CSASRTYLADYEQYF; CDR3 DNA: TGCAGTGCTTCCAGGACTTATCTGGCGGATTACGAGCAGTACTTC
clone size: NA; J gene: TRBJ1-5; V gene: TRBV29-1; D gene: NA; CDR3 protein: CSVGQGVNQPQHF; CDR3 DNA: TGCAGCGTTGGGCAGGGCGTCAATCAGCCCCAGCATTTT
clone size: NA; J gene: TRBJ2-2; V gene: TRBV20-1; D gene: NA; CDR3 protein: CSTRNSANTGELFF; CDR3 DNA: TGCAGTACTAGAAATTCAGCGAACACCGGGGAGCTGTTTTTT
clone size: NA; J gene: TRBJ2-3; V gene: TRBV7-2; D gene: NA; CDR3 protein: CASSLRQGGDTQYF; CDR3 DNA: TGTGCCAGCAGCTTACGCCAGGGAGGAGATACGCAGTATTTT
clone size: NA; J gene: TRBJ2-5; V gene: TRBV27; D gene: NA; CDR3 protein: CASSLAFGSNEQYF; CDR3 DNA: TGTGCCAGCAGTTTAGCATTCGGGAGCAATGAGCAGTACTTC
clone size: NA; J gene: TRBJ1-1; V gene: TRBV7-9; D gene: NA; CDR3 protein: CASSFSGRMSTEAFF; CDR3 DNA: TGTGCCAGCAGCTTTTCAGGGAGGATGAGCACTGAAGCTTTCTTT
clone size: NA; J gene: TRBJ2-7; V gene: TRBV5-1; D gene: TRBD2; CDR3 protein: CASSLANGRADEQYF; CDR3 DNA: TGCGCCAGCAGCTTGGCCAACGGGAGGGCTGACGAGCAGTACTTC
clone size: NA; J gene: TRBJ1-4; V gene: TRBV28; D gene: NA; CDR3 protein: CASSPVLVATNEKLFF; CDR3 DNA: TGTGCCAGCAGCCCGGTATTGGTCGCAACTAATGAAAAACTGTTTTTT
clone size: NA; J gene: TRBJ2-5; V gene: TRBV20-1; D gene: TRBD1; CDR3 protein: CSAPATGQETQYF; CDR3 DNA: TGCAGTGCCCCCGCGACAGGGCAAGAGACCCAGTACTTC
clone size: NA; J gene: TRBJ2-2; V gene: TRBV29-1; D gene: NA; CDR3 protein: CSVETDLNTGELFF; CDR3 DNA: TGCAGCGTTGAAACGGACCTAAACACCGGGGAGCTGTTTTTT
clone size: few; J gene: TRBJ2-7; V gene: TRBV6-2/TRBV6-3; D gene: NA; CDR3 protein: CASSYGGLQGLNEQYF; CDR3 DNA: TGTGCCAGCAGTTACGGGGGGCTACAGGGGCTGAACGAGCAGTACTTC
clone size: NA; J gene: TRBJ2-7; V gene: TRBV20-1; D gene: TRBD2; CDR3 protein: CSVSGLAGVGSYEQYF; CDR3 DNA: TGCAGTGTCTCGGGACTAGCGGGAGTGGGGTCCTACGAGCAGTACTTC